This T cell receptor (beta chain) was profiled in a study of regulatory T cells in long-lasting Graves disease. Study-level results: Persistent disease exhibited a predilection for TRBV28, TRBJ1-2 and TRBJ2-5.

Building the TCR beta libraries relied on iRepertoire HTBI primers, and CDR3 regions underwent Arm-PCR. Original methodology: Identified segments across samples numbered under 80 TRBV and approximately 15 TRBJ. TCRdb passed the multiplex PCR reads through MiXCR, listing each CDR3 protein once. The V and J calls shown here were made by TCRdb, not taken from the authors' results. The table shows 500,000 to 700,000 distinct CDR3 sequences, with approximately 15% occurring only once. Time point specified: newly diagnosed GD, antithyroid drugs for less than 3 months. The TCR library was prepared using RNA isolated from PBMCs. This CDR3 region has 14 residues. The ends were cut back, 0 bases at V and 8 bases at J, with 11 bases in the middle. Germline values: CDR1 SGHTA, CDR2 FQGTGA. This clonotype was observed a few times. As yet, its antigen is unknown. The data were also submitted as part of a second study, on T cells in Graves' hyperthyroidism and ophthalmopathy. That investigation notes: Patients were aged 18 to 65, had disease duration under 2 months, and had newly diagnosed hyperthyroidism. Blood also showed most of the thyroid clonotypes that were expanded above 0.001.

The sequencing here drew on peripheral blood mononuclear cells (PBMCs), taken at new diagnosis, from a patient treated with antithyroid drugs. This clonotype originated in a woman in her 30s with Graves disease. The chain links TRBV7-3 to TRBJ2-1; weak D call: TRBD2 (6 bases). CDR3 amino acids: CASSLTLGGDEQFF. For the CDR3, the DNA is TGTGCCAGCAGCTTAACCCTAGGCGGGGATGAGCAGTTCTTC.